These 29 T cell receptor beta chains were all obtained from the same sample, sequenced in a study of T cells in Graves' hyperthyroidism and ophthalmopathy. The CDR3 regions of TCR beta were amplified from RNA transcripts. When the TCR CDR3 underwent first-round RT-PCR, the HTBI primer set was used. MiXCR, run by TCRdb on the multiplex PCR reads, gives a single entry per CDR3 protein. The table lists fewer than 900,000 distinct CDR3 sequences, 15% to 20% of them singletons. Sequencing was performed on blood. The receptors stem from a man younger than 30 with Graves' hyperthyroidism.

This clonotype has at least ten counts. The chain combines TRBV30 with TRBJ1-2; D gene unclear. The CDR3 has 12 amino acids. V lost 4 bases and J 8 bases, leaving 14 bases between the germline ends. Germline assignment: CDR1 GTSNPN and CDR2 SVGIG (reference sequence). In nucleotides, the CDR3 is TGTGCCTGGACCTTGGGAGGTCACGGCTACACCTTC. This encodes CAWTLGGHGYTF.

This clonotype has just a few counts. The chain is built from TRBV27 and TRBJ2-5, with D possibly being TRBD2 (6 bases). V dropped 0 bases and J dropped 7 bases, with 15 bases sitting between them. CDR1 and CDR2 from the germline V gene are MNHEY and SMNVEV (reference sequence). The CDR3 consists of 15 residues. This CDR3 reads CASSLSSGSSRTQYF. The CDR3 DNA follows: TGTGCCAGCAGTTTATCTAGCGGAAGCTCCAGGACCCAGTACTTC.

This clonotype was recorded at least ten times. The chain has TRBV12-3 or TRBV12-4 and TRBJ1-1; possibly TRBD1 for D (6 bases). The CDR3 is made up of 14 amino acids. V was pared by 5 bases and J by 0 bases, with 10 bases between. In nucleotides, the CDR3 is TGTGCCAGCAGTCGGACAGCCATGAACACTGAAGCTTTCTTT. It is translated as CASSRTAMNTEAFF.

The chain combines TRBV5-1 with TRBJ1-5; D not certain. Germline CDR1 SGHRS, CDR2 YFSETQ. This CDR3 spans 14 amino acids. Trimming cost V 0 bases and J 9 bases, with 13 bases left between them. The CDR3 DNA is TGCGCCAGCAGCTTGGGTCCGTTGGCTGGGCCCCAGCATTTT. Protein sequence: CASSLGPLAGPQHF.

This clonotype was observed a handful of times. The chain couples TRBV4-2 to TRBJ2-7, with D possibly matching TRBD1 (6 bases). In germline, CDR1 is LGHNA, CDR2 YNFKEQ. The V end was cut by 1 base, the J end by 0 bases, with 10 bases between. The CDR3 consists of 15 residues. The CDR3 sequence is CASSQAQGSSYEQYF. CDR3 DNA: TGTGCCAGCAGCCAAGCACAGGGAAGCTCCTACGAGCAGTACTTC.

This clonotype showed up many times. The V and J genes are TRBV6-2 or TRBV6-3 and TRBJ2-1, with D possibly being TRBD1 (6 bases). Looked up from germline, CDR1 is MNHEY and CDR2 is SVGEGT. V lost 0 bases and J lost 2, with 14 bases in between. The CDR3 sequence is 17 residues long. In nucleotides, the CDR3 is TGTGCCAGCAGTTACTCGATAAGGGGGATGGCCTACAATGAGCAGTTCTTC. Its protein is CASSYSIRGMAYNEQFF.

This rearrangement joins TRBV27 to TRBJ2-4; D is possibly TRBD2 (6 bases). V was trimmed by 5 bases and J by 0 bases, leaving 23 bases between them. The CDR3 is 19 residues long. Germline assignment: CDR1 MNHEY and CDR2 SMNVEV (reference sequence). CDR3 loop: CASSPYGVSGQLAKNIQYF. Here the CDR3 DNA reads TGTGCCAGCAGTCCCTATGGGGTAAGCGGGCAGCTAGCCAAAAACATTCAGTACTTC.

The V call is TRBV5-1, the J call TRBJ2-7; D remains ambiguous. V was shortened by 1 base and J by 2 bases, with 10 bases between the two germline ends. This CDR3 is 14 amino acids long. Germline CDR1 SGHRS, CDR2 YFSETQ. CDR3 coding DNA: TGCGCCAGCAGCTTGTTGGGCTCAGCCTACGAGCAGTACTTC. Protein: CASSLLGSAYEQYF.

Remarks on this clonotype: At one of its ends the junction is not consistent with the germline gene, which may arise from a read error. The chain is built from TRBV7-2 and TRBJ2-2; 8 nucleotides align to TRBD1. Germline CDR1 SGHTA, CDR2 FQGNSA. The CDR3 covers 16 residues. CDR3 nucleotides: TGTGCCAGCAGCTTAGTAGGGACAGGAGTCACCTGGGAGCTGTTTTTT. Its protein is CASSLVGTGVTWELFF.

The chain recombines TRBV5-5 with TRBJ1-3; D uncertain. The germline V gene encodes CDR1 SGHKS and CDR2 YYEKEE (reference sequence). Trimming took 0 bases from V and 0 from J, leaving 7 bases between them. The CDR3 sequence is 15 residues long. The CDR3 DNA is TGTGCCAGCAGCTTGGGAGGCGACTCTGGAAACACCATATATTTT. Its translation: CASSLGGDSGNTIYF.

This clonotype was found many times. This sequence joins TRBV20-1 and TRBJ2-7, with no clear D. Germline loops: CDR1 DFQATT, CDR2 SNEGSKA (reference sequence). This CDR3 region has 12 residues. Deletions cut 3 bases from V and 4 bases from J, with 10 bases between. The CDR3 loop reads CSASLSRYEQYF. The CDR3 DNA reads TGCAGTGCTAGTTTGTCCCGATACGAGCAGTACTTC.

The chain is built from TRBV20-1 and TRBJ2-7; TRBD2 agrees at 11 bases. CDR1 is DFQATT, CDR2 SNEGSKA, per germline (reference sequence). CDR3 size: 17 residues. V lost 3 bases and J lost 0; bases outside the gene matches: 10. The CDR3 bases are TGCAGTGCTAGGAGTGTGTCTAGCGGGAGGTTCTCCTACGAGCAGTACTTC. Its protein is CSARSVSSGRFSYEQYF.

On this clonotype: Since a much larger clone is just one base distant, this may be a read error. The rearrangement uses TRBV11-2 and TRBJ2-5, with no clear D. Germline lookup yields CDR1 SGHAT and CDR2 FQNNGV. This CDR3 has 13 residues. The CDR3 reads CASSLFLQGTQYF. The CDR3 DNA reads TGTGCCAGCAGCTTATTTCTCCAAGGGACCCAGTACTTC. The variable domain in full, with the rest retrieved from reference TRBV11-2 and TRBJ2-5, is EAGVAQSPRYKIIEKRQSVAFWCNPISGHATLYWYQQILGQGPKLLIQFQNNGVVDDSQLPKDRFSAERLKGVDSTLKIQPAKLEDSAVYLCASSLFLQGTQYFGPGTRLLVL.

This clonotype appeared many times. The gene calls are TRBV12-3 or TRBV12-4 and TRBJ1-2; 7 bases map to TRBD1. J was trimmed by 2 bases and V by 7 bases; bases with no gene match: 4. This CDR3 comprises 13 residues. CDR3 loop: CASTPTGNYGYTF. CDR3 bases: TGTGCCAGCACCCCGACAGGGAACTATGGCTACACCTTC.

This clonotype has a count of ten or more. The chain combines TRBV28 with TRBJ1-1; TRBD1 is a possible D gene (5 bases). V shed 5 bases and J shed 1 base, with 14 bases lying between them. The CDR3 runs to 15 residues. In germline, CDR1 is MDHEN, CDR2 SYDVKM. The CDR3 protein is CASSRPRGTNTEAFF. CDR3 coding DNA: TGTGCCAGCAGTCGTCCTAGGGGTACGAACACTGAAGCTTTCTTT.

This clonotype appeared many times. The chain recombines TRBV3-1 with TRBJ2-1; 8 nucleotides align to TRBD2. Trimming took 0 bases from V and 2 from J; bases not matched to a gene: 6. Germline loops: CDR1 LGHDT, CDR2 YNNKEL (reference sequence). This CDR3 contains 17 residues. The CDR3 nucleotides read TGTGCCAGCAGCCAAGACGGAGCGGGAGTCCCCTACAATGAGCAGTTCTTC. Amino acid sequence: CASSQDGAGVPYNEQFF.

This clonotype appeared a few times. The chain couples TRBV7-3 to TRBJ2-7, with 9 bases identical to TRBD1. This CDR3 comprises 15 residues. CDR1 and CDR2 (germline): SGHTA, FQGTGA. With 0 bases clipped from V and 5 bases from J, the junction kept 5 bases outside the gene matches. The CDR3 DNA reads as TGTGCCAGCAGCTTAACGACAGGGGGTCCCCACGAGCAGTACTTC. It is translated as CASSLTTGGPHEQYF.

This clonotype came up many times. The chain joins TRBV28 to TRBJ1-4, with no clear D. This CDR3 spans 14 amino acids. V lost 4 bases and J 8 bases, leaving 14 bases between the germline ends. Germline values: CDR1 MDHEN, CDR2 SYDVKM. CDR3 DNA: TGTGCCAGCAGTTCAAGCCAGTTGAACGAAAAACTGTTTTTT. It yields the protein CASSSSQLNEKLFF.

This clonotype has ten or more counts. The V call is TRBV2, the J call TRBJ2-7; D ambiguous. This CDR3 spans 11 amino acids. Germline V gives CDR1 SNHLY, CDR2 FYNNEI. The V end was cut by 6 bases, the J end by 3 bases, with 6 bases between. The CDR3 reads CASSTLYEQYF. The CDR3 DNA is TGTGCCAGCAGCACCCTCTACGAGCAGTACTTC.

This clonotype occurred many times. The V and J genes are TRBV2 and TRBJ2-3; unclear D gene. This CDR3 is built from 15 residues. In germline, CDR1 is SNHLY, CDR2 FYNNEI. Between the trimmed V and J ends, which lost 1 base and 3 bases, there was a span of 11 bases. CDR3 sequence: CASSEGQHHTDTQYF. The CDR3 bases are TGTGCCAGCAGTGAAGGGCAGCATCATACAGATACGCAGTATTTT.

This clonotype was picked up many times. The V call is TRBV20-1, the J call TRBJ2-3, with 14 bases matching TRBD2. Germline CDR1 and CDR2: DFQATT and SNEGSKA (reference sequence). There are 16 residues in the CDR3. J lost 6 bases, V lost 0 bases, and 5 bases had no gene match. The CDR3 spells CSARDLGLAGVDTQYF. The CDR3 DNA sequence: TGCAGTGCTAGAGATTTGGGACTAGCGGGAGTCGATACGCAGTATTTT.

This clonotype was seen repeatedly, ten times or more. The chain carries TRBV20-1 and TRBJ2-7; 9 bases match TRBD1. CDR1 DFQATT and CDR2 SNEGSKA come from the germline V gene (reference sequence). Trimming took 0 bases from V and 1 from J; bases not matched to a gene: 4. This CDR3 contains 15 residues. CDR3 loop: CSAREGDRASYEQYF. The CDR3 DNA sequence: TGCAGTGCTAGAGAGGGGGACAGGGCATCCTACGAGCAGTACTTC.

This clonotype occurred a few times. The V gene is TRBV4-1, the J gene TRBJ2-1, with D perhaps TRBD2 (5 bases). Trimming took off 3 bases at V and 3 bases at J, with 12 bases between the two ends. The CDR3 sequence is 15 residues long. Germline CDR1 and CDR2: MGHRA and YSYEKL. CDR3 loop: CASSHTEAVYNEQFF. The CDR3 DNA sequence: TGCGCCAGCAGCCATACGGAGGCGGTCTACAATGAGCAGTTCTTC.

This clonotype was seen repeatedly, ten times or more. V usage is TRBV30 and J usage is TRBJ2-7; no reliable D call. The CDR3 runs to 13 residues. V was clipped by 1 base and J by 5 bases, with 12 bases between them. Germline V gene data show CDR1 as GTSNPN and CDR2 as SVGIG (reference sequence). In nucleotides, the CDR3 is TGTGCCTGGAGTGAATTGGGGATCAACGAGCAGTACTTC. Its translation: CAWSELGINEQYF. The complete variable domain, with remaining parts taken from reference TRBV30 and TRBJ2-7, reads SQTIHQWPATLVQPVGSPLSLECTVEGTSNPNLYWYRQAAGRGLQLLFYSVGIGQISSEVPQNLSASRPQDRQFILSSKKLLLSDSGFYLCAWSELGINEQYFGPGTRLTVT.

This clonotype was counted many times. The chain joins TRBV7-8 to TRBJ2-7, with no clear D. Germline V lookup: CDR1 SGHVS, CDR2 FQNEAQ. Trimming took 8 bases from V and 2 from J, leaving 10 bases between them. This CDR3 is built from 12 residues. CDR3 bases: TGTGCCAGCGGTCCCCCCGCCTACGAGCAGTACTTC. Residues: CASGPPAYEQYF.

This clonotype was counted many times. The chain has TRBV28 and TRBJ1-1; D call uncertain. V dropped 4 bases and J dropped 2 bases, with 11 bases sitting between them. The length of the CDR3 is 14 residues. The germline CDR1 and CDR2 sequences are MDHEN and SYDVKM. The CDR3 bases are TGTGCCAGCAGTTCTGCAGGAAGAAACACTGAAGCTTTCTTT. It yields the protein CASSSAGRNTEAFF.

The chain joins TRBV4-1 to TRBJ1-4; perhaps TRBD1 as D (6 bases). The CDR3 totals 14 residues. The germline V and J ends were trimmed by 7 bases and 8 bases, with 17 bases remaining between them. Looked up from germline, CDR1 is MGHRA and CDR2 is YSYEKL. The CDR3 DNA reads TGCGCCAGCAACCGCCTGGGGGGCGACGAAAAACTGTTTTTT. Translated: CASNRLGGDEKLFF.

A few counts support this clonotype. V is TRBV6-1 and J is TRBJ2-5; 10 positions match TRBD2. This CDR3 comprises 14 residues. V trimming: 8 bases; J trimming: 4 bases; junction bases outside the gene matches: 7. Germline V gives CDR1 MNHNS, CDR2 SASEGT. CDR3 coding DNA: TGTGCCAGCTCTGCAGCGGGAGGGCCAGAGACCCAGTACTTC. Amino acids: CASSAAGGPETQYF.

This CDR3 is CASSGPEGSYGYTF. In DNA, the CDR3 is TGTGCCAGCAGCGGCCCCGAAGGATCCTATGGCTACACCTTC. The rearrangement links TRBV7-9 to TRBJ1-2; D unresolved. In germline, CDR1 is SEHNR, CDR2 FQNEAQ (reference sequence). This CDR3 comprises 14 residues. V was shortened by 5 bases and J by 4 bases, with 14 bases between the two germline ends.